Shown below are 30 T cell receptor beta chains from a single sample sequenced in a study of T cell changes during pregnancy in multiple sclerosis. Some clones are missing from TCRdb's copy, which holds only in-frame ones; the method was immunoSEQ multiplex PCR. The sample shows around 59,000 clones, 92% of them seen only once. The specimen was peripheral blood, collected in the first trimester of pregnancy. The receptor set was obtained from a female donor with multiple sclerosis, enrolled in a pregnancy study.

In DNA form, the CDR3 reads TGTGCCAGCAGCTTTAGGATTAGAACTAGCGGGGGGACCGCCGGGGAGCTGTTTTTT. Translated, it gives CASSFRIRTSGGTAGELFF. J is TRBJ2-2 and V is TRBV7-2, with TRBD2 identical over 12 bases. V shed 3 bases, J shed 6 bases, and the junction held 14 bases outside the gene matches. The CDR3 is 19 amino acids. The germline V gene has CDR1 SGHTA and CDR2 FQGNSA.

This clone was picked up one time. The V and J genes are TRBV2 and TRBJ1-3, with 11 bases lining up with TRBD1. J was trimmed by 8 bases and V by 6 bases; bases with no gene match: 6. The CDR3 is 14 amino acids. The germline V gene encodes CDR1 SNHLY and CDR2 FYNNEI. The CDR3, as DNA: TGTGCCAGCAGCGGACAGGGGGCAGGAGACACCATATATTTT. Translated: CASSGQGAGDTIYF.

V usage is TRBV5-4 and J usage is TRBJ2-3; 10 bases are shared with TRBD1. The CDR3 is made up of 16 amino acids. The V gene end was trimmed by 1 base and the J gene end by 6 bases; junction bases not matched to a gene: 8. Germline V CDR1 and CDR2: SGHNT, YYREEE (reference sequence). The CDR3 DNA sequence: TGTGCCAGCAGCTTGAAGGGACAGGGGATTGGGGATACGCAGTATTTT. Residues: CASSLKGQGIGDTQYF.

The chain joins TRBV30 to TRBJ1-1; D ambiguous. CDR3 size: 14 residues. V dropped 2 bases and J dropped 3 bases, with 13 bases sitting between them. Germline values: CDR1 GTSNPN, CDR2 SVGIG (reference sequence). The CDR3 loop is CAWSRGRQDTEAFF. In DNA, the CDR3 is TGTGCCTGGAGTAGAGGGCGGCAGGACACTGAAGCTTTCTTT. The whole variable domain, filled in from reference TRBV30 and TRBJ1-1, reads SQTIHQWPATLVQPVGSPLSLECTVEGTSNPNLYWYRQAAGRGLQLLFYSVGIGQISSEVPQNLSASRPQDRQFILSSKKLLLSDSGFYLCAWSRGRQDTEAFFGQGTRLTVV.

This chain uses TRBV5-6 with TRBJ2-3; 7 bases line up with TRBD2. Germline values: CDR1 SGHDT, CDR2 YYEEEE. CDR3 size: 13 residues. The junction had 5 bases not matched to a gene; V was cut back by 0 bases and J by 10 bases. The CDR3 here is CASSLAGGTAQYF. The CDR3, as DNA: TGTGCCAGCAGCTTGGCGGGGGGTACCGCGCAGTATTTT.

This clone was seen only once. This chain uses TRBV10-3 with TRBJ2-2, with 8 positions matching TRBD1. J gave up 4 bases and V 7 bases, and 14 bases lay outside the gene matches. This CDR3 has 17 residues. Germline CDR1 ENHRY, CDR2 SYGVKD. The DNA for the CDR3 is TGTGCCATCAACCGCAACGAACAGGGGGAAGGCACCGGGGAGCTGTTTTTT. Amino acids: CAINRNEQGEGTGELFF.

This clone was counted only a few times. The chain is built from TRBV29-1 and TRBJ1-1; possibly TRBD1 for D (6 bases). The CDR3 runs 10 residues. Trimming stripped 4 bases from V and 7 bases from J, with 7 bases between. CDR1 SQVTM and CDR2 ANQGSEA come from the germline V gene. The chain's CDR3 is CSVGGHEAFF. CDR3 bases: TGCAGCGTTGGGGGGCATGAAGCTTTCTTT.

The J gene is TRBJ2-5, the V gene TRBV7-2; possibly TRBD1 for D (5 bases). Between the trimmed V and J ends, which lost 4 bases and 2 bases, there was a span of 8 bases. The CDR3 covers 13 residues. Germline CDR1 is SGHTA and CDR2 is FQGNSA. CDR3 bases: TGTGCCAGCAGCTCCAGGGTTCAAGAGACCCAGTACTTC. Translated: CASSSRVQETQYF.

The V call is TRBV5-1, the J call TRBJ1-6; 7 nucleotides match TRBD1. Germline V gene sequence: CDR1 SGHRS, CDR2 YFSETQ. Trimming took 6 bases from V and 7 from J; bases not matched to a gene: 7. The CDR3 is made up of 14 amino acids. CDR3 DNA sequence: TGCGCCAGCACGGCGGGGACAGTAAATTCACCCCTCCACTTT. Translated, it gives CASTAGTVNSPLHF.

This sequence joins TRBV4-2 and TRBJ2-2; unclear D gene. The CDR3 runs to 16 residues. Germline V gene sequence: CDR1 LGHNA, CDR2 YNFKEQ. Deletions cut 4 bases from V and 0 bases from J, with 12 bases between. The CDR3, as DNA: TGTGCCAGCAGCCGCGAAGACTCCCCGAACACCGGGGAGCTGTTTTTT. As protein: CASSREDSPNTGELFF.

This chain uses TRBV18 with TRBJ1-4; 9 nucleotides align to TRBD1. The CDR3 totals 13 residues. CDR1 and CDR2 (germline): KGHSH, LQKENI. V lost 6 bases to trimming and J lost 7 bases; unmatched junction nucleotides: 3. CDR3 loop: CASSRTGAEKLFF. The CDR3 bases are TGTGCCAGCTCGAGGACAGGGGCTGAAAAACTGTTTTTT.

This rearrangement joins TRBV7-9 to TRBJ1-6, with a weak D call TRBD1 (5 bases). The CDR3 length is 17 residues. CDR1 and CDR2 from the germline V gene are SEHNR and FQNEAQ (reference sequence). Trimming took off 7 bases at V and 0 bases at J, with 16 bases between the two ends. The CDR3 coding sequence is TGTGCCAGCACCCCCGACGGGGGGAGCTCCTATAATTCACCCCTCCACTTT. Translation gives CASTPDGGSSYNSPLHF.

This chain links TRBV7-2 with TRBJ1-2; D may be TRBD1 (5 bases). This CDR3 region has 13 residues. CDR1 and CDR2 (germline): SGHTA, FQGNSA. V was trimmed by 0 bases and J by 8 bases, leaving 10 bases between them. This CDR3 is CASSLAQGLGYTF. The DNA for the CDR3 is TGTGCCAGCAGCTTAGCGCAGGGCTTGGGCTACACCTTC.

The chain uses TRBV5-6 and TRBJ1-2; TRBD1 might be the D (5 bases). The V end was cut by 5 bases, the J end by 4 bases, with 18 bases between. Germline V CDR1 and CDR2: SGHDT, YYEEEE. This CDR3 has 15 amino acids. The CDR3 bases are TGTGCCAGCAGGGACAATCCCTTAATCCGCTATGGCTACACCTTC. Amino acids: CASRDNPLIRYGYTF.

The gene calls are TRBV29-1 and TRBJ2-3, with 8 bases fitting TRBD2. This CDR3 spans 15 amino acids. Germline lookup yields CDR1 SQVTM and CDR2 ANQGSEA. J was trimmed by 2 bases and V by 8 bases; bases with no gene match: 12. The CDR3 region is CSSNGGGPFTDTQYF. The CDR3 DNA follows: TGCAGCTCTAACGGGGGGGGGCCCTTCACAGATACGCAGTATTTT.

The chain has TRBV6-6 and TRBJ1-1, with D perhaps TRBD1 (6 bases). V was pared by 4 bases and J by 1 base, with 7 bases between. This CDR3 comprises 13 residues. Germline V gives CDR1 MNHNY, CDR2 SVGAGI (reference sequence). The CDR3 DNA sequence: TGTGCCAGCAGTTTACAGGGGAACACTGAAGCTTTCTTT. It codes for CASSLQGNTEAFF.

The chain carries TRBV29-1 and TRBJ1-2; D possibly corresponds to TRBD1 (6 bases). The CDR3 runs 12 residues. Germline V gene lookup returns CDR1 SQVTM and CDR2 ANQGSEA. The V and J ends lost 4 bases and 6 bases respectively, with 12 bases between them. The CDR3 DNA is TGCAGCGTTGTCAGGGGAGTTGATGGCTACACCTTC. Translated: CSVVRGVDGYTF.

V is TRBV12-5 and J is TRBJ2-3, with 10 positions matching TRBD1. V lost 1 base, J lost 1 base, and 5 bases stayed unmatched. Germline assignment: CDR1 LGHNT and CDR2 FRNRAP. The CDR3 is made up of 17 amino acids. The CDR3 sequence: CASGLETGTGGTDTQYF. The CDR3 DNA reads as TGTGCTAGTGGTTTGGAAACCGGGACAGGGGGCACAGATACGCAGTATTTT.

The J gene is TRBJ2-1, the V gene TRBV6-5, with D maybe TRBD1 (6 bases). V was shortened by 11 bases and J by 7 bases, with 15 bases between the two germline ends. In germline, CDR1 is MNHEY, CDR2 SVGAGI. This CDR3 is 12 amino acids long. The CDR3 coding sequence is TGTGCCGCAGGCAGGGGATTAAATGAGCAGTTCTTC. As protein: CAAGRGLNEQFF.

This chain links TRBV9 with TRBJ2-5, with a possible D match to TRBD2 (6 bases). Looked up from germline, CDR1 is SGDLS and CDR2 is YYNGEE. This CDR3 region has 16 residues. The V gene lost 3 bases and the J gene lost 7 bases, with 22 bases spanning the gap. The CDR3 protein is CASSGSRDSDPGTQYF. The CDR3 coding sequence is TGTGCCAGCAGCGGCTCCCGGGACTCCGACCCGGGGACCCAGTACTTC.

The chain is built from TRBV4-1 and TRBJ1-2; D not resolved. Germline CDR1 MGHRA, CDR2 YSYEKL. V gave up 4 bases and J gave up 2 bases, with 20 bases separating them. There are 17 residues in the CDR3. The CDR3 DNA reads TGCGCCAGCAGCCCCATAGGCAGGAGGATATGGAACTATGGCTACACCTTC. Protein sequence: CASSPIGRRIWNYGYTF.

The rearrangement links TRBV4-1 to TRBJ1-1; 8 bases align to TRBD1. CDR1 is MGHRA and CDR2 is YSYEKL in the germline V gene. With 5 bases clipped from V and 4 bases from J, the junction kept 12 bases outside the gene matches. The CDR3 length is 16 residues. The DNA for the CDR3 is TGCGCCAGCAGCACACAAAACCAGGGGGCGGTCACTGAAGCTTTCTTT. It specifies CASSTQNQGAVTEAFF.

The CDR3 protein is CASSSRGLERNTEAFF. CDR3 DNA sequence: TGTGCCAGCAGCTCGAGGGGGTTAGAGCGGAACACTGAAGCTTTCTTT. V is TRBV7-8 and J is TRBJ1-1, with a tentative D call TRBD1 (6 bases). CDR3 length: 16 residues. Trimming shortened V by 4 bases and J by 1 base, and 16 bases separated the two germline ends. Germline V gene sequence: CDR1 SGHVS, CDR2 FQNEAQ.

The chain is built from TRBV30 and TRBJ2-7; D remains ambiguous. The V gene's germline CDR1 is GTSNPN and CDR2 SVGIG (reference sequence). V lost 0 bases and J 1 base, leaving 7 bases between the germline ends. The CDR3 runs 13 residues. The CDR3 protein is CAWSVAHSYEQYF. CDR3 sequence (DNA): TGTGCCTGGAGTGTGGCTCATTCCTACGAGCAGTACTTC.

The V call is TRBV6-4, the J call TRBJ2-5; 12 bases are a match to TRBD1. The V and J ends lost 5 bases and 2 bases, in that order; junction bases with no gene match: 12. The CDR3 consists of 18 residues. Germline V gene lookup returns CDR1 MRHNA and CDR2 SNTAGT. The CDR3 region has the DNA TGTGCCAGCAGTCCGGCGGCGGGGACAGGGGGCCTTCAAGAGACCCAGTACTTC. As protein: CASSPAAGTGGLQETQYF.

The chain uses TRBV4-1 and TRBJ2-2; D remains ambiguous. The germline V gene has CDR1 MGHRA and CDR2 YSYEKL. The CDR3 extends over 14 amino acids. The V end was cut by 1 base, the J end by 6 bases, with 9 bases between. CDR3 protein: CASSQVVVPGELFF. The CDR3 coding sequence is TGCGCCAGCAGCCAAGTAGTGGTACCCGGGGAGCTGTTTTTT.

This rearrangement joins TRBV7-9 to TRBJ1-3; D is perhaps TRBD1 (5 bases). With 7 bases removed from V and 0 bases from J, the gap between germline ends came to 13 bases. Looked up from germline, CDR1 is SEHNR and CDR2 is FQNEAQ (reference sequence). This CDR3 spans 15 amino acids. CDR3 amino acids: CASMFLRGSGNTIYF. The CDR3 coding sequence is TGTGCCAGCATGTTTCTAAGGGGCTCTGGAAACACCATATATTTT. The whole variable domain, filled in from reference TRBV7-9 and TRBJ1-3, reads DTGVSQNPRHKITKRGQNVTFRCDPISEHNRLYWYRQTLGQGPEFLTYFQNEAQLEKSRLLSDRFSAERPKGSFSTLEIQRTEQGDSAMYLCASMFLRGSGNTIYFGEGSWLTVV.

The chain uses TRBV4-1 and TRBJ1-6, with 8 bases lining up with TRBD1. Germline lookup yields CDR1 MGHRA and CDR2 YSYEKL. Unmatched junction bases numbered 7, after V lost 4 bases and J lost 14 bases. The CDR3 length is 13 residues. CDR3 sequence reads: CASSPRQGPALHF. The CDR3, as DNA: TGCGCCAGCAGCCCTAGACAGGGGCCGGCCCTCCACTTT.

This clone has just one count. This rearrangement joins TRBV7-2 to TRBJ2-3; 7 bases agree with TRBD2. CDR3 length equals 13 residues. Losses at the gene ends were 5 bases for V and 6 bases for J; bases not matched to a gene: 5. In germline, CDR1 is SGHTA, CDR2 FQGNSA. CDR3: CASSGRGGDTQYF. In nucleotides, the CDR3 is TGTGCCAGCAGCGGCCGGGGAGGGGATACGCAGTATTTT. The full variable domain, completed using reference TRBV7-2 and TRBJ2-3, is GAGVSQSPSNKVTEKGKDVELRCDPISGHTALYWYRQSLGQGLEFLIYFQGNSAPDKSGLPSDRFSAERTGGSVSTLTIQRTQQEDSAVYLCASSGRGGDTQYFGPGTRLTVL.

CDR3 coding DNA: TGTGCTAGTCGTCGTGGGGGGTTGAGGACTGAAGCTTTCTTT. Protein sequence: CASRRGGLRTEAFF. The chain combines TRBV12-5 with TRBJ1-1; a weak D match, TRBD1 (5 bases). This CDR3 has 14 amino acids. The germline V and J ends were trimmed by 8 bases and 5 bases, with 18 bases remaining between them. Germline V lookup: CDR1 LGHNT, CDR2 FRNRAP.